The table lists the clone carrying this TCR beta chain with many counts. TCRdb independently ran MiXCR on the 5' RACE reads; one entry per CDR3 protein. The sample consists of approximately 140,000 distinct CDR3 sequences, under 4.5% of them appearing once. This sample is part of a study of identical twins. The CDR3 is made up of 13 amino acids. Trimming took 9 bases from V and 5 from J, leaving 16 bases between them. Germline CDR1 MNHEY, CDR2 SVGEGT. Sequenced: memory T cells sorted from blood. The chain combines TRBV6-2 or TRBV6-3 with TRBJ2-5, with no clear D. The TCR was taken from a man aged 18 to 29 in good health. This CDR3 is CASFEGRGETQYF. DNA of the CDR3: TGTGCCAGTTTCGAAGGACGCGGCGAGACCCAGTACTTC.